These T cell receptor beta chains were read from a single sample in a study of neurological immune-mediated disorders. TCRdb fed the 5' RACE reads into MiXCR, producing one record per CDR3 protein. The profile shows 55,000 to 85,000 distinct CDR3 sequences, about 3% of them singletons. The sample taken for sequencing was PBMCs. These receptors were obtained from a woman aged 50 to 60 with multiple sclerosis. CDR3s include the opening cysteine and the closing phenylalanine or tryptophan. A D gene is named only where the DNA matches it firmly. Each size is how often the clone was seen (once, few, many) or a class if it is expanded.

j_call: TRBJ2-1
d_call: TRBD2
v_call: TRBV10-3
clone_size: many
cdr3_length: 14
cdr3_nt: TGTGCCATCAGACTAGCGGGAGTGAGCGATGAGCAGTTCTTC
cdr3_aa: CAIRLAGVSDEQFF

j_call: TRBJ2-1
d_call: NA
v_call: TRBV7-2
clone_size: many
cdr3_length: 15
cdr3_nt: TGTGCCAGCAGAAATAGGGGGGGGCCCTACAATGAGCAGTTCTTC
cdr3_aa: CASRNRGGPYNEQFF

j_call: TRBJ1-1
d_call: NA
v_call: TRBV12-3/TRBV12-4
clone_size: many
cdr3_length: 13
cdr3_nt: TGTGCCAGCAGTTTCCGGTTGAACACTGAAGCTTTCTTT
cdr3_aa: CASSFRLNTEAFF

j_call: TRBJ2-3
d_call: NA
v_call: TRBV5-1
clone_size: many
cdr3_length: 12
cdr3_nt: TGCGCCAGCAGCATAAACACAGATACGCAGTATTTT
cdr3_aa: CASSINTDTQYF

j_call: TRBJ2-7
d_call: NA
v_call: TRBV5-1
clone_size: many
cdr3_length: 14
cdr3_nt: TGCGCCAGCAGCTTGGTGGTAGGGACCTACGAGCAGTACTTC
cdr3_aa: CASSLVVGTYEQYF

j_call: TRBJ2-7
d_call: NA
v_call: TRBV27
clone_size: many
cdr3_length: 14
cdr3_nt: TGTGCCAGCAGTATTCGGACCCGCCCGGACGAGCAGTACTTC
cdr3_aa: CASSIRTRPDEQYF

j_call: TRBJ2-7
d_call: NA
v_call: TRBV20-1
clone_size: many
cdr3_length: 11
cdr3_nt: TGCAGTGCTAGAGTAGCTTTCGAGCAGTACTTC
cdr3_aa: CSARVAFEQYF

j_call: TRBJ2-7
d_call: NA
v_call: TRBV15
clone_size: many
cdr3_length: 14
cdr3_nt: TGTGCCACCAGCAGAGGTTCCCGGTCCACCGAGCAGTACTTC
cdr3_aa: CATSRGSRSTEQYF

j_call: TRBJ2-1
d_call: TRBD1
v_call: TRBV24-1
clone_size: many
cdr3_length: 16
cdr3_nt: TGTGCCACCAGTGATTTGGGGTCCGGACAGGGGCACGAGCAGTTCTTC
cdr3_aa: CATSDLGSGQGHEQFF

j_call: TRBJ2-3
d_call: NA
v_call: TRBV20-1
clone_size: many
cdr3_length: 18
cdr3_nt: TGCAGTGCCCGGGACTACATGGGAAGGCAGGGGGCCCCAGATACGCAGTATTTT
cdr3_aa: CSARDYMGRQGAPDTQYF

j_call: TRBJ2-1
d_call: NA
v_call: TRBV5-1
clone_size: many
cdr3_length: 15
cdr3_nt: TGCGCCAGCAGCCCCGGCGGGACTGTCTACAATGAGCAGTTCTTC
cdr3_aa: CASSPGGTVYNEQFF